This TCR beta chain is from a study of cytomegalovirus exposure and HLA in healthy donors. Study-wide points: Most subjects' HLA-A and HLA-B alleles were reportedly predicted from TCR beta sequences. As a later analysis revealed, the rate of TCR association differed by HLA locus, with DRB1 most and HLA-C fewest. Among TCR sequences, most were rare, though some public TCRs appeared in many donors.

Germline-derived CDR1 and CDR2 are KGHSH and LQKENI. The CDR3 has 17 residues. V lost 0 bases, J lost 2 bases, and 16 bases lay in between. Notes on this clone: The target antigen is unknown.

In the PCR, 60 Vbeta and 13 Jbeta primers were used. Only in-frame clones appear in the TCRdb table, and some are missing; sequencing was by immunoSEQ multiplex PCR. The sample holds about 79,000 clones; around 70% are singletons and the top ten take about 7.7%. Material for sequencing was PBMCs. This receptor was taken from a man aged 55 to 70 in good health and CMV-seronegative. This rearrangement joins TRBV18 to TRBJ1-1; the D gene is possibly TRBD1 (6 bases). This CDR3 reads CASSPPDRSLKNTEAFF. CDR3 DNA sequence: TGTGCCAGCTCACCACCCGACAGGTCCTTAAAAAACACTGAAGCTTTCTTT.